The clone carrying this T cell receptor beta chain has only one observation. The J segment lost 2 bases and the V segment lost 3 bases, leaving 9 bases of the junction unmatched. The CDR3 is made up of 17 amino acids. CDR1 and CDR2 from the germline V gene are LNHDA and SQIVND (reference sequence). These data belong to a study of PD-L1 blockade in urothelial cancer. Whole-study context: Blood samples had a median of approximately 150,000 T cells, roughly 83,000 unique TCRs, and clonality approximately 0.085.

Time point defined: pretreatment peripheral blood. PCRs were each spiked with synthetic TCR analog templates. The repertoire was sequenced with immunoSEQ multiplex PCR; TCRdb's copy has only in-frame clones and lacks some. The table records roughly 63,000 clones, 81% of them present only once. The chain is built from TRBV19 and TRBJ2-2; the match to TRBD1 covers 7 bases. The source of this sequence is a man aged 65-85 years with urothelial cancer. The sequences come from PBMCs, collected around atezolizumab (anti-PD-L1) treatment. The CDR3 is CASSISPRTGNTGELFF. The CDR3 nucleotides read TGTGCCAGTAGTATTTCCCCCCGGACAGGAAACACCGGGGAGCTGTTTTTT.